This note documents a single TCR beta chain sequence. Its antigen is as yet unknown. Across several immunoSEQ plates, the genomic DNA of each subset was split evenly. When replicate PCRs were run on sorted subsets, they used 200 to 250 ng DNA, 30,000 to 35,000 T cell genomes. The repertoire was sequenced with immunoSEQ multiplex PCR; TCRdb's copy has only in-frame clones and lacks some. The sample lists roughly 2.6 million clones; about 92% were seen once. The data derive from a study of shared clonotypes between healthy human individuals. Study-wide results and caveats: Across subsets, estimated richness was generally greater for naive than for memory populations. Clonotype sharing among donors likely depends on sequencing depth.

CDR3 length: 14 residues. This clonotype originated in a young man in good health. The chain recombines TRBV1 with TRBJ2-7; TRBD1 is taken as the D call from the table, unchecked against the DNA. TRBV1 represents a pseudogene. The sequenced material came from naive CD4+ T cells sorted from blood. Subset here: CD45RA+ positively selected. The CDR3 DNA follows: TGCACCAGCAGCCAAAGACAGGCTAACTACGAGCAGTACTTC. Residues: CTSSQRQANYEQYF.